This is a list of T cell receptor beta chains from one sample in a study of blood T cell repertoires in COVID-19. Here immunoSEQ multiplex PCR was the method, and the copy in TCRdb shows in-frame clones only, minus some. Of some 130,000 clones listed, roughly 90% are singletons. Sequencing was performed on PBMCs or T cells enriched from blood (not recorded which). The receptors come from a man in his fifties or sixties who had recovered from COVID-19. CDR3s include the opening cysteine and the closing phenylalanine or tryptophan. Fields, in order: D gene, clone size, J gene, V gene, CDR3 protein, CDR3 DNA. A D gene is named only where the DNA matches it firmly. For some rows the clone size is stated as once, few or many, or as a class when expanded; others skip it.

D: .
size: .
J: TRBJ2-5
V: TRBV5-4
CDR3: CASSSPGGSAGETQYF
DNA: TGTGCCAGCAGCTCCCCAGGAGGGAGCGCGGGGGAGACCCAGTACTTC

D: .
size: .
J: TRBJ2-5
V: TRBV7-3
CDR3: CASSSKETQYF
DNA: TGTGCCAGCAGCTCCAAAGAGACCCAGTACTTC

D: .
size: .
J: TRBJ2-4
V: TRBV7-3
CDR3: CASSPITGGAAKNIQYF
DNA: TGTGCCAGCAGCCCCATAACAGGAGGGGCAGCCAAAAACATTCAGTACTTC

D: TRBD1
size: .
J: TRBJ2-1
V: TRBV7-3
CDR3: CASSPDLTGKDEQFF
DNA: TGTGCCAGCAGCCCGGACCTGACAGGGAAAGATGAGCAGTTCTTC

D: TRBD2
size: .
J: TRBJ2-5
V: TRBV6-5
CDR3: CASSRREPGETQYF
DNA: TGTGCCAGCAGCCGGCGGGAGCCCGGGGAGACCCAGTACTTC

D: TRBD1
size: .
J: TRBJ1-2
V: TRBV6-6
CDR3: CASRRQGDGYTF
DNA: TGTGCCAGCAGAAGACAGGGTGATGGCTACACCTTC

D: .
size: .
J: TRBJ1-1
V: TRBV28
CDR3: CASRPGTLNTEAFF
DNA: TGTGCCAGCAGACCCGGGACTCTGAACACTGAAGCTTTCTTT

D: .
size: .
J: TRBJ1-2
V: TRBV29-1
CDR3: CSVHRGFEGYTF
DNA: TGCAGCGTGCATAGGGGGTTCGAAGGCTACACCTTC

D: .
size: .
J: TRBJ1-5
V: TRBV12-3/TRBV12-4
CDR3: CASRLGGNQPQHF
DNA: TGTGCCAGCAGATTGGGGGGAAATCAGCCCCAGCATTTT

D: .
size: few
J: TRBJ2-7
V: TRBV7-2
CDR3: CASSSYLGGAREQYF
DNA: TGTGCCAGCAGCTCCTACCTAGGGGGGGCGCGGGAGCAGTACTTC

D: .
size: .
J: TRBJ1-2
V: TRBV27
CDR3: CASRSQLHYGYTF
DNA: TGTGCCAGCAGGTCTCAACTGCACTATGGCTACACCTTC

D: TRBD1
size: .
J: TRBJ1-1
V: TRBV6-2/TRBV6-3
CDR3: CASSLTGGYTEAFF
DNA: TGTGCCAGCAGTTTAACAGGGGGCTATACTGAAGCTTTCTTT

D: TRBD1
size: .
J: TRBJ1-4
V: TRBV18
CDR3: CASSPTGVPFSTNEKLFF
DNA: TGTGCCAGCTCACCAACAGGGGTGCCTTTCTCTACTAATGAAAAACTGTTTTTT

D: TRBD1
size: .
J: TRBJ2-6
V: TRBV28
CDR3: CASSILQGTGANVLTF
DNA: TGTGCCAGCAGTATTTTACAGGGGACTGGGGCCAACGTCCTGACTTTC

D: TRBD1
size: .
J: TRBJ1-1
V: TRBV4-3
CDR3: CASSRQKGTGWEAFF
DNA: TGCGCCAGCAGCAGACAAAAGGGGACAGGGTGGGAAGCTTTCTTT

D: TRBD1
size: once
J: TRBJ1-2
V: TRBV5-1
CDR3: CASSLDQGAVGYTF
DNA: TGCGCCAGCAGCCTTGATCAGGGGGCTGTCGGCTACACCTTC

D: .
size: .
J: TRBJ1-1
V: TRBV9
CDR3: CASSNGQFNTEAFF
DNA: TGTGCCAGCAGCAATGGACAGTTCAACACTGAAGCTTTCTTT

D: .
size: .
J: TRBJ1-2
V: TRBV30
CDR3: CAWSGADYYGYTF
DNA: TGTGCCTGGAGTGGTGCGGACTACTATGGCTACACCTTC

D: .
size: .
J: TRBJ2-3
V: TRBV18
CDR3: CASSAIDTQYF
DNA: TGTGCCAGCTCCGCGATAGATACGCAGTATTTT

D: TRBD1
size: .
J: TRBJ1-5
V: TRBV10-1
CDR3: CASRGAEDRANQPQHF
DNA: TGCGCCAGCAGAGGGGCCGAGGACAGGGCCAATCAGCCCCAGCATTTT

D: .
size: .
J: TRBJ1-6
V: TRBV6-2/TRBV6-3
CDR3: CASSYRRPQEASPLHF
DNA: TGTGCCAGCAGTTACCGACGGCCCCAGGAAGCTTCACCCCTCCACTTT

D: TRBD1
size: .
J: TRBJ2-1
V: TRBV28
CDR3: CASSLPDRDRNEQFF
DNA: TGTGCCAGCAGTTTACCCGACAGGGACCGAAATGAGCAGTTCTTC

D: .
size: .
J: TRBJ2-1
V: TRBV7-2
CDR3: CASSAYSNEQFF
DNA: TGTGCCAGCAGCGCATACAGTAATGAGCAGTTCTTC

D: TRBD1
size: .
J: TRBJ2-1
V: TRBV19
CDR3: CASSLGQGLYNEQFF
DNA: TGTGCCAGTAGTCTGGGACAGGGTTTGTACAATGAGCAGTTCTTC

D: .
size: .
J: TRBJ1-5
V: TRBV6-1
CDR3: CASSDKGRGKGINQPQHF
DNA: TGTGCCAGCAGTGATAAGGGGAGGGGTAAGGGCATCAATCAGCCCCAGCATTTT

D: .
size: .
J: TRBJ2-6
V: TRBV4-1
CDR3: CASSQGFFVRGANVLTF
DNA: TGCGCCAGCAGCCAAGGATTTTTCGTGCGCGGGGCCAACGTCCTGACTTTC

D: .
size: .
J: TRBJ1-4
V: TRBV28
CDR3: CASSTRQENEKLFF
DNA: TGTGCCAGCAGTACCCGACAGGAAAATGAAAAACTGTTTTTT

D: TRBD1
size: .
J: TRBJ1-2
V: TRBV6-5
CDR3: CASSPTRGQVYGYTF
DNA: TGTGCCAGCAGTCCCACGAGGGGACAGGTCTATGGCTACACCTTC

D: TRBD1
size: .
J: TRBJ2-7
V: TRBV12-3/TRBV12-4
CDR3: CASSFRQGGEQYF
DNA: TGTGCCAGCAGTTTTAGACAGGGTGGCGAGCAGTACTTC

D: .
size: few
J: TRBJ1-2
V: TRBV7-9
CDR3: CASSPLDSESYGYTF
DNA: TGTGCCAGCAGCCCCTTGGACAGCGAAAGCTATGGCTACACCTTC

D: .
size: .
J: TRBJ2-1
V: TRBV28
CDR3: CASSLLLREQFF
DNA: TGTGCCAGCAGTTTATTACTCCGGGAGCAGTTCTTC

D: .
size: .
J: TRBJ2-1
V: TRBV5-4
CDR3: CASSYGGPSAYNEQFF
DNA: TGTGCCAGCAGCTATGGAGGGCCTAGCGCGTACAATGAGCAGTTCTTC

D: TRBD2
size: .
J: TRBJ2-3
V: TRBV9
CDR3: CASSVGRAGRDTQYF
DNA: TGTGCCAGCAGCGTAGGACGAGCGGGAAGAGATACGCAGTATTTT

D: TRBD2
size: .
J: TRBJ2-1
V: TRBV7-9
CDR3: CASSSTSGSGNEQFF
DNA: TGTGCCAGCAGCTCGACTAGCGGGAGTGGGAATGAGCAGTTCTTC

D: TRBD1
size: .
J: TRBJ2-7
V: TRBV9
CDR3: CASSVDNRGSEQYF
DNA: TGTGCCAGCAGCGTAGATAACAGGGGCTCCGAGCAGTACTTC

D: TRBD1
size: .
J: TRBJ1-1
V: TRBV29-1
CDR3: CSVVLPGQRNTEAFF
DNA: TGCAGCGTTGTCCTCCCGGGACAGAGAAACACTGAAGCTTTCTTT

D: .
size: .
J: TRBJ2-5
V: TRBV3-1/TRBV3-2
CDR3: CASSPELETQYF
DNA: TGTGCCAGCAGCCCCGAGCTAGAGACCCAGTACTTC

D: .
size: .
J: TRBJ2-5
V: TRBV7-2
CDR3: CASSLEGRMETQYF
DNA: TGTGCCAGCAGCTTAGAAGGGAGGATGGAGACCCAGTACTTC

D: .
size: .
J: TRBJ2-5
V: TRBV5-1
CDR3: CASSRSRQGLGETQYF
DNA: TGCGCCAGCAGCCGATCCCGTCAGGGGCTAGGAGAGACCCAGTACTTC

D: TRBD1
size: .
J: TRBJ2-7
V: TRBV4-3
CDR3: CASSQEGGTGTHEQYF
DNA: TGCGCCAGCAGCCAAGAGGGAGGGACAGGGACCCACGAGCAGTACTTC

D: TRBD1
size: .
J: TRBJ1-2
V: TRBV6-5
CDR3: CASSTLQGLGYTF
DNA: TGTGCCAGCAGTACATTACAGGGGCTCGGCTACACCTTC

D: .
size: .
J: TRBJ2-1
V: TRBV11-2
CDR3: CASTVRNRVPEQFF
DNA: TGTGCCAGCACCGTACGGAACAGGGTGCCCGAGCAGTTCTTC

D: TRBD1
size: .
J: TRBJ1-5
V: TRBV7-9
CDR3: CASSVTGRNQPQHF
DNA: TGTGCCAGCAGTGTGACAGGGCGGAATCAGCCCCAGCATTTT

D: .
size: .
J: TRBJ2-3
V: TRBV6-5
CDR3: CASSSGWDTQYF
DNA: TGTGCCAGCAGTTCGGGTTGGGATACGCAGTATTTT

D: TRBD2
size: .
J: TRBJ2-7
V: TRBV5-1
CDR3: CASSFSGVLQQYF
DNA: TGCGCCAGCAGCTTTAGCGGGGTATTGCAGCAGTACTTC

D: TRBD2
size: .
J: TRBJ2-1
V: TRBV7-9
CDR3: CASSPREGHEQFF
DNA: TGTGCCAGCAGCCCCAGGGAGGGCCATGAGCAGTTCTTC

D: TRBD1
size: .
J: TRBJ1-1
V: TRBV4-3
CDR3: CASSPRGTGPTEAFF
DNA: TGCGCCAGCAGCCCAAGGGGGACAGGGCCAACTGAAGCTTTCTTT